This entry features one TCR beta chain sequence. Its antigen remains unknown. The data belong to a study of cytomegalovirus exposure and HLA in healthy donors. A multiplex PCR was run with 60 Vbeta primers and 13 Jbeta primers. Under the authors' procedure: In a later analysis, 80 million to 100 million unique TCR beta chains included roughly 11 million shared by two or more donors. Profiling relied on immunoSEQ multiplex PCR, and the TCRdb table lists in-frame clones only, not all of them. V, J and clone size derive from that table, while D and trimming were established from the DNA sequence. The sample holds some 140,000 clones, approximately 61% seen once. J gave up 5 bases and V 9 bases, and 5 bases lay outside the gene matches. Looked up from germline, CDR1 is SGDLS and CDR2 is YYNGEE. This CDR3 contains 12 residues. Broader study findings: By HLA locus, TCR association rates varied in a later analysis, with DRB1 showing the most and HLA-C the fewest. Most subjects' HLA-A and HLA-B alleles were reportedly predicted from TCR beta sequences.

The sequencing sample was made of PBMCs. The sequence was collected from a human donor in good health. This chain links TRBV9 with TRBJ1-3; 7 bases align to TRBD1. The CDR3 sequence is CAILTGRNTIYF. The CDR3, as DNA: TGTGCCATCCTGACAGGGAGAAACACCATATATTTT.